The table lists the clone carrying this T cell receptor (beta chain) with a count of one. The length of the CDR3 is 16 residues. J gave up 5 bases and V 1 base, and 8 bases lay outside the gene matches. CDR1 and CDR2 from the germline V gene are LGHNA and YSLEER. Original data processing: Amplified reference gene primers provided the basis for estimating nucleated cell counts. Sequencing was performed with immunoSEQ multiplex PCR; in TCRdb, only in-frame clones are kept and a portion is missing. That table supplies the V and J calls and clone size; D and trimming were determined from the DNA. The sample yields 85,000 to 120,000 clones, 76% seen once. The data are from a study of blood T cell repertoires in COVID-19. Overall study context: Sites in the United States, Italy and Spain provided acute and convalescent COVID-19 samples.

J is TRBJ2-1 and V is TRBV4-3, with 7 bases lining up with TRBD2. Sequenced: peripheral blood. The origin of this receptor is a man at least 80 years old with COVID-19, enrolled during active disease. In nucleotides, the CDR3 is TGCGCCAGCAGCCAAGTGGGGAGGGGAGGTCACAATGAGCAGTTCTTC. This sequence encodes CASSQVGRGGHNEQFF.